This T cell receptor beta chain originates from a study of CD8+ T cells in alopecia areata. Overall study context: Treatment comprised oral tofacitinib, 5 to 10 mg twice daily, in treated patients.

Regarding treatment: oral pan-JAK inhibitor, 5-10 mg twice daily. The CDR3 extends over 14 amino acids. Germline assignment: CDR1 MNHEY and CDR2 SVGAGI. The V segment lost 6 bases and the J segment 4 bases; nucleotides outside the gene matches: 7. Extracted RNA was reverse transcribed, and the resulting cDNA served as sequencing template. Data came from immunoSEQ multiplex PCR; TCRdb stores just in-frame clones and leaves some out. Found here are roughly 110,000 clones, 84% of them singletons; the top ten hold less than 30%. Sequencing used CD8+ T cells sorted from blood, obtained at week 24, from a patient treated with tofacitinib. The rearrangement links TRBV6-5 to TRBJ2-7; 9 positions agree with TRBD1. The sequence was obtained from a human donor with alopecia areata. Written as DNA, the CDR3 is TGTGCCAGCAGCCGGGACAGGGCCTGGTACGAGCAGTACTTC. It is translated as CASSRDRAWYEQYF.